A single sample is the source of the 32 T cell receptor beta chains below, sequenced in a study of T cells in Graves' hyperthyroidism and ophthalmopathy. Amplified TCR beta CDR3 regions derived from RNA transcripts. The HTBI set primed first-round TCR CDR3 RT-PCR. MiXCR, applied by TCRdb to the multiplex PCR reads, yields one record per CDR3 protein. The profile shows over 150,000 distinct CDR3 sequences, about 17% of them singletons. Sequenced input: blood. Receptor source: a woman between 50 and 59 years old with Graves' hyperthyroidism.

This clonotype occurred many times. V usage is TRBV28 and J usage is TRBJ2-5, with D perhaps matching TRBD2 (6 bases). Trimming removed 6 bases from V and 1 base from J, with 12 bases in between. In germline, CDR1 is MDHEN, CDR2 SYDVKM. The CDR3 length is 14 residues. CDR3 in amino acids: CASSPGGIQETQYF. DNA of the CDR3: TGTGCCAGCAGCCCCGGCGGGATCCAAGAGACCCAGTACTTC.

In this sample, this clonotype turned up many times. The chain links TRBV18 to TRBJ2-3; TRBD1 might be the D (6 bases). The length of the CDR3 is 14 residues. With 10 bases removed from V and 5 bases from J, the gap between germline ends came to 19 bases. Germline values: CDR1 KGHSH, CDR2 LQKENI. CDR3 in DNA: TGTGCCACCGAAACAGGGAGTTCGGAAGATACGCAGTATTTT. The encoded protein is CATETGSSEDTQYF.

The chain employs TRBV5-1 and TRBJ2-5; 10 bases are shared with TRBD1. With 4 bases clipped from V and 0 bases from J, the junction kept 18 bases outside the gene matches. The CDR3 length is 20 residues. Looked up from germline, CDR1 is SGHRS and CDR2 is YFSETQ. CDR3 DNA sequence: TGCGCCAGCAGCCGCAGACCCGGGACAGGGGAAAGAGGGTACCAAGAGACCCAGTACTTC. This encodes CASSRRPGTGERGYQETQYF.

This clonotype showed up just a few times. This chain joins TRBV9 and TRBJ2-3; TRBD2 agrees at 13 bases. With 5 bases clipped from V and 2 bases from J, the junction kept 5 bases outside the gene matches. CDR3 length: 16 residues. Germline assignment: CDR1 SGDLS and CDR2 YYNGEE. The CDR3 spells CASSKTSGGDTDTQYF. The CDR3 DNA reads as TGTGCCAGCAGTAAAACTAGCGGGGGGGACACAGATACGCAGTATTTT.

This clonotype has just one count. CDR3: CASSLPGESYEQYF. The CDR3 DNA is TGTGCCAGCAGTTTACCAGGGGAAAGCTACGAGCAGTACTTC. This chain joins TRBV28 and TRBJ2-7, with D tentatively TRBD1 (6 bases). CDR1 is MDHEN and CDR2 is SYDVKM in the germline V gene. There are 14 residues in the CDR3. The V and J ends lost 2 bases and 3 bases respectively, with 11 bases between them.

This clonotype was counted at least ten times. The V and J genes are TRBV5-1 and TRBJ2-7; TRBD2 matches 12 bases. The CDR3 has 17 residues. With 4 bases clipped from V and 0 bases from J, the junction kept 8 bases outside the gene matches. Per the germline V gene, CDR1 is SGHRS and CDR2 is YFSETQ. This CDR3 is CASSLGTSGPSSYEQYF. The CDR3 bases are TGCGCCAGCAGCCTGGGGACTAGCGGGCCAAGCTCCTACGAGCAGTACTTC.

This clonotype appeared a few times. The chain combines TRBV18 with TRBJ1-1; D is unresolved. V was pared by 2 bases and J by 0 bases, with 7 bases between. This CDR3 has 14 amino acids. Germline values: CDR1 KGHSH, CDR2 LQKENI. The CDR3 nucleotides are TGTGCCAGCTCACCAATTACAGTGAACACTGAAGCTTTCTTT. Its translation is CASSPITVNTEAFF.

V is TRBV15 and J is TRBJ2-7; the match to TRBD1 covers 9 bases. This CDR3 region has 15 residues. Trimming cost V 3 bases and J 5 bases; bases outside gene matches: 8. CDR1 is LNHNV and CDR2 is YYDKDF in the germline V gene (reference sequence). CDR3 in amino acids: CATSSPGTGSHEQYF. As DNA, the CDR3 is TGTGCCACCAGCAGCCCCGGGACAGGGAGTCACGAGCAGTACTTC.

The chain recombines TRBV5-1 with TRBJ2-3; 7 nucleotides agree with TRBD1. Germline V gene sequence: CDR1 SGHRS, CDR2 YFSETQ. J was trimmed by 2 bases and V by 0 bases; bases with no gene match: 15. The length of the CDR3 is 19 residues. CDR3 amino acids: CASSLVPGQRLRDTDTQYF. In DNA form, the CDR3 reads TGCGCCAGCAGCTTGGTACCGGGACAGAGACTCAGGGACACAGATACGCAGTATTTT.

This clonotype was counted at least ten times. The chain couples TRBV6-2 or TRBV6-3 to TRBJ2-7; TRBD2 matches 7 bases. This CDR3 has 13 amino acids. The germline V gene encodes CDR1 MNHEY and CDR2 SVGEGT. Unmatched junction bases numbered 10, after V lost 8 bases and J lost 6 bases. CDR3 in DNA: TGTGCCAGCCTGCCGGGACTACGCGGCGAGCAGTACTTC. Amino acids: CASLPGLRGEQYF.

This clonotype was counted at least ten times. The rearrangement uses TRBV11-3 and TRBJ2-3, with 9 bases aligning to TRBD2. Per the germline V gene, CDR1 is SGHNT and CDR2 is YENEEA. V trimming: 1 base; J trimming: 4 bases; junction bases outside the gene matches: 3. The length of the CDR3 is 15 residues. The CDR3 bases are TGTGCCAGCAGCTTAGGCGGGGGGGATCCAGATACGCAGTATTTT. Amino acid sequence: CASSLGGGDPDTQYF.

This clonotype was detected many times. The junction shows a germline mismatch at one end, possibly a read error. V usage is TRBV19 and J usage is TRBJ1-1, with D uncertain. In germline, CDR1 is LNHDA, CDR2 SQIVND (reference sequence). The CDR3 length is 11 residues. CDR3 in amino acids: CASSANSEAFF. The CDR3 nucleotides are TGTGCCAGTAGTGCTAACAGTGAAGCTTTCTTT.

V usage is TRBV7-2 and J usage is TRBJ1-4; the match to TRBD1 covers 7 bases. With V trimmed by 5 bases and J by 7 bases, 10 bases remained unmatched. The CDR3 sequence is 15 residues long. CDR1 and CDR2 from the germline V gene are SGHTA and FQGNSA. CDR3 residues: CASSLGGQSFEKLFF. In nucleotides, the CDR3 is TGTGCCAGCAGCCTAGGGGGACAGAGTTTTGAAAAACTGTTTTTT.

Many counts were recorded for this clonotype. V gene TRBV7-9 combines with J gene TRBJ1-6; D is unresolved. Germline V lookup: CDR1 SEHNR, CDR2 FQNEAQ (reference sequence). The CDR3 has 16 residues. V shed 3 bases and J shed 14 bases, with 23 bases lying between them. In DNA form, the CDR3 reads TGTGCCAGCAGCTTTGGCGCCTTTTCAAGAATTGGTACCCTCCACTTT. It specifies CASSFGAFSRIGTLHF. Filled out from reference TRBV7-9 and TRBJ1-6, the complete variable domain reads DTGVSQNPRHKITKRGQNVTFRCDPISEHNRLYWYRQTLGQGPEFLTYFQNEAQLEKSRLLSDRFSAERPKGSFSTLEIQRTEQGDSAMYLCASSFGAFSRIGTLHFGNGTRLTVT.

This clonotype occurred many times. The chain has TRBV5-1 and TRBJ1-1, with D unclear. The germline V gene encodes CDR1 SGHRS and CDR2 YFSETQ. The CDR3 is 13 residues long. Trimming took off 5 bases at V and 0 bases at J, with 8 bases between the two ends. CDR3 in amino acids: CASSPALNTEAFF. In DNA, the CDR3 is TGCGCCAGCAGTCCAGCCTTGAACACTGAAGCTTTCTTT.

The chain has TRBV28 and TRBJ1-5; 7 bases align to TRBD1. The CDR3 is 15 amino acids. Trimming removed 2 bases from V and 11 bases from J; junction bases left unmatched: 12. In germline, CDR1 is MDHEN, CDR2 SYDVKM. Written as DNA, the CDR3 is TGTGCCAGCAGTTTAAACAGGGGCCCACGGGGGGCCCAGCATTTT. Residues: CASSLNRGPRGAQHF.

This clonotype was seen more than once but under ten times. This sequence may be a read error, since a much larger clone differs from it by one base. CDR3 protein: CASSLEPDTQYF. CDR3 nucleotide sequence: TGTGCCAGCAGCTTAGAACCAGATACGCAGTATTTT. This chain links TRBV7-6 with TRBJ2-3; D remains ambiguous. This CDR3 has 12 amino acids. Trimming took off 1 base at V and 4 bases at J, with 3 bases between the two ends. The V gene's germline CDR1 is SGHVS and CDR2 FNYEAQ. Full variable domain (outside the CDR3, taken from reference TRBV7-6 and TRBJ2-3): GAGVSQSPRYKVTKRGQDVALRCDPISGHVSLYWYRQALGQGPEFLTYFNYEAQQDKSGLPNDRFSAERPEGSISTLTIQRTEQRDSAMYRCASSLEPDTQYFGPGTRLTVL.

This clonotype showed up many times. The gene calls are TRBV28 and TRBJ1-6, with a tentative D call TRBD1 (6 bases). V lost 3 bases and J lost 6, with 12 bases in between. The CDR3 is 15 amino acids. Germline V gene data show CDR1 as MDHEN and CDR2 as SYDVKM. CDR3 sequence: CASSLVAGVNSPLHF. The CDR3 DNA sequence: TGTGCCAGCAGTTTGGTTGCAGGGGTTAATTCACCCCTCCACTTT. The full variable domain, with the rest looked up from reference TRBV28 and TRBJ1-6, is DVKVTQSSRYLVKRTGEKVFLECVQDMDHENMFWYRQDPGLGLRLIYFSYDVKMKEKGDIPEGYSVSREKKERFSLILESASTNQTSMYLCASSLVAGVNSPLHFGNGTRLTVT.

This clonotype was recorded at least ten times. The V gene is TRBV12-3 or TRBV12-4, the J gene TRBJ2-4, with TRBD1 identical over 8 bases. The CDR3 spans 17 residues. J lost 1 base, V lost 7 bases, and 12 bases had no gene match. The CDR3 coding sequence is TGTGCCAGCAAGCCCTCGACAGGGGAGGTTGCCAAAAACATTCAGTACTTC. Protein product: CASKPSTGEVAKNIQYF.

The sample holds many counts of this clonotype. The V gene is TRBV5-1, the J gene TRBJ2-7; D possibly corresponds to TRBD2 (5 bases). Per the germline V gene, CDR1 is SGHRS and CDR2 is YFSETQ. This CDR3 is 13 amino acids long. V lost 3 bases and J 6 bases, leaving 13 bases between the germline ends. CDR3 coding DNA: TGCGCCAGCAGCTGGCGCGGGTCCCTCGAGCAGTACTTC. Encoded protein: CASSWRGSLEQYF. Complete variable domain (other parts from reference TRBV5-1 and TRBJ2-7): KAGVTQTPRYLIKTRGQQVTLSCSPISGHRSVSWYQQTPGQGLQFLFEYFSETQRNKGNFPGRFSGRQFSNSRSEMNVSTLELGDSALYLCASSWRGSLEQYFGPGTRLTVT.

This clonotype was seen at least ten times. The rearrangement links TRBV6-1 to TRBJ2-7; D unresolved. The CDR3 covers 19 residues. Germline CDR1 is MNHNS and CDR2 is SASEGT. Trimming shortened V by 0 bases and J by 2 bases, and 23 bases separated the two germline ends. In DNA, the CDR3 is TGTGCCAGCAGTGAAGCCGGCCCCCAGAGACACTACTTTACCTACGAGCAGTACTTC. The encoded protein is CASSEAGPQRHYFTYEQYF.

This chain uses TRBV3-1 with TRBJ2-5; D remains ambiguous. With 2 bases removed from V and 2 bases from J, the gap between germline ends came to 3 bases. CDR1 and CDR2 from the germline V gene are LGHDT and YNNKEL (reference sequence). The CDR3 loop spans 12 amino acids. CDR3 region: CASSQTQETQYF. CDR3 nucleotide sequence: TGTGCCAGCAGCCAAACTCAAGAGACCCAGTACTTC.

There are a few counts of this clonotype. V gene TRBV18 combines with J gene TRBJ2-1; a weak D match, TRBD2 (6 bases). From germline, CDR1 is KGHSH and CDR2 LQKENI. Trimming took off 5 bases at V and 1 base at J, with 18 bases between the two ends. The CDR3 length is 17 residues. The CDR3 protein is CASSIDGGLRSYNEQFF. The DNA for the CDR3 is TGTGCCAGCTCAATCGATGGGGGACTGAGGTCCTACAATGAGCAGTTCTTC.

This clonotype occurred many times. A much larger clonotype is one base distant, so this may be a read error. The rearrangement uses TRBV7-3 and TRBJ2-1; the D gene is possibly TRBD1 (5 bases). The CDR3 totals 18 residues. Germline CDR1 reads SGHTA; CDR2 reads FQGTGA. The CDR3 DNA is TGTGCCAGCAGCTTGACAGTGGGTCTGCCCAGCTCCTACAATGAGCAGCTCTTC. Amino acids: CASSLTVGLPSSYNEQLF.

The chain combines TRBV15 with TRBJ2-7, with D unresolved. CDR1 LNHNV and CDR2 YYDKDF come from the germline V gene (reference sequence). V lost 0 bases, J lost 2 bases, and 11 bases lay in between. The CDR3 has 15 residues. CDR3 amino acids: CATSRDPSGPYEQYF. The CDR3 region has the DNA TGTGCCACCAGCAGAGATCCATCTGGGCCCTACGAGCAGTACTTC.

This clonotype was picked up many times. V gene TRBV11-2 combines with J gene TRBJ2-7; TRBD2 matches at 11 bases. Germline V CDR1 and CDR2: SGHAT, FQNNGV. Unmatched junction bases numbered 1, after V lost 3 bases and J lost 3 bases. This CDR3 comprises 14 residues. Here the CDR3 reads CASSFGTSGYEQYF. CDR3 nucleotides: TGTGCCAGCAGCTTTGGGACTAGCGGCTACGAGCAGTACTTC.

This clonotype has a count of ten or more. The rearrangement joins TRBV14 to TRBJ2-5, with 9 bases fitting TRBD2. CDR3 length: 16 amino acids. Germline loops: CDR1 SGHDN, CDR2 FVKESK. Losses at the gene ends were 3 bases for V and 4 bases for J; bases not matched to a gene: 9. CDR3 amino acids: CASSHLAGAGGETQYF. The CDR3 region has the DNA TGTGCCAGCAGCCACTTAGCGGGGGCTGGGGGAGAGACCCAGTACTTC.

There are many counts of this clonotype. V is TRBV7-9 and J is TRBJ1-2; 7 nucleotides match TRBD1. The CDR3 length is 13 residues. Germline lookup yields CDR1 SEHNR and CDR2 FQNEAQ (reference sequence). The V and J ends lost 5 bases and 8 bases, in that order; junction bases with no gene match: 8. CDR3 loop: CASSPYRGDGYTF. The CDR3 nucleotides read TGTGCCAGCAGCCCTTACAGGGGAGACGGCTACACCTTC.

This clonotype showed up many times. The V call is TRBV19, the J call TRBJ1-1; the D gene is possibly TRBD1 (5 bases). Deletions cut 3 bases from V and 6 bases from J, with 20 bases between. The CDR3 covers 16 residues. Germline V gene sequence: CDR1 LNHDA, CDR2 SQIVND (reference sequence). CDR3 residues: CASSISGIGGVAEAFF. CDR3 in DNA: TGTGCCAGTAGTATTTCAGGGATTGGCGGGGTCGCTGAAGCTTTCTTT.

This clonotype was detected many times. The V call is TRBV28, the J call TRBJ2-1, with D perhaps TRBD2 (5 bases). CDR1 is MDHEN, CDR2 SYDVKM, per germline. Trimming shortened V by 2 bases and J by 9 bases, and 29 bases separated the two germline ends. The CDR3 totals 19 residues. CDR3 sequence: CASSLEEVSSHIRNSEQFF. The CDR3 region has the DNA TGTGCCAGCAGTTTAGAGGAGGTATCGTCTCATATCCGTAATAGTGAGCAGTTCTTC.

This chain connects TRBV28 to TRBJ1-5; D is perhaps TRBD1 (6 bases). The V gene's germline CDR1 is MDHEN and CDR2 SYDVKM. The ends were cut back, 3 bases at V and 2 bases at J, with 11 bases in the middle. CDR3 size: 15 residues. As DNA, the CDR3 is TGTGCCAGCAGTTTGGGAGGGGGGGGCAATCAGCCCCAGCATTTT. Translated: CASSLGGGGNQPQHF.

This clonotype was seen repeatedly, ten times or more. The chain couples TRBV20-1 to TRBJ2-3; 10 nucleotides line up with TRBD2. Trimming at V came to 0 bases and at J to 0 bases, leaving 0 bases not matched to a gene. Germline values: CDR1 DFQATT, CDR2 SNEGSKA (reference sequence). The CDR3 totals 15 residues. In DNA, the CDR3 is TGCAGTGCTAGAGAACTAGCGGGGAGCACAGATACGCAGTATTTT. Translation: CSARELAGSTDTQYF.